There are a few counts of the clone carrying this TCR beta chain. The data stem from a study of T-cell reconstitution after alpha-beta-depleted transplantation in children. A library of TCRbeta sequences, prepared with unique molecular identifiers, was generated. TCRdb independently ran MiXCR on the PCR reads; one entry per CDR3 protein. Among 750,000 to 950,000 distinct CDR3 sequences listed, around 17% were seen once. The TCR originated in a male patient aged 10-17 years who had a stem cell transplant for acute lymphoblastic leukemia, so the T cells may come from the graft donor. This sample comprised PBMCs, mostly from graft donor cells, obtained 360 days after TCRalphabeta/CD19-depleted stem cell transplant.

CDR3 sequence reads: CSARDRETGTDTQYF. CDR3 coding DNA: TGCAGTGCTAGAGATCGGGAGACGGGCACAGATACGCAGTATTTT. The V call is TRBV20-1, the J call TRBJ2-3, with a weak D call TRBD2 (6 bases). The CDR3 length is 15 residues. From germline, CDR1 is DFQATT and CDR2 SNEGSKA (reference sequence). V was shortened by 0 bases and J by 1 base, with 11 bases between the two germline ends.